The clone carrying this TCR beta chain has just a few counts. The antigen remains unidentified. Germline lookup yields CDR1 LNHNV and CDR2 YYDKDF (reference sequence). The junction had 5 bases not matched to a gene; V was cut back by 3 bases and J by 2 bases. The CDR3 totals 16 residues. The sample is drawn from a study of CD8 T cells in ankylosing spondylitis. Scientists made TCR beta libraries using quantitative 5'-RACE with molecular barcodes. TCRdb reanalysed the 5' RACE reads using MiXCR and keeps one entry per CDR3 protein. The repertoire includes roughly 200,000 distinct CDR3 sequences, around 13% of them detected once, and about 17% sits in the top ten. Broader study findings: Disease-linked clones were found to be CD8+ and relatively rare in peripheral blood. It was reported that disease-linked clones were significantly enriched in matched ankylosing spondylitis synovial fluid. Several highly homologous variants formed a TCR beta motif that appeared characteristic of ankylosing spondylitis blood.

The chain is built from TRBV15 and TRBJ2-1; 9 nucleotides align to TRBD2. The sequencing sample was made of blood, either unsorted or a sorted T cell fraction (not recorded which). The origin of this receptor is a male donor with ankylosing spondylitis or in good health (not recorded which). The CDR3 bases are TGTGCCACCAGCAGGCAGCGGACTAGCGCCTACAATGAGCAGTTCTTC. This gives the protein CATSRQRTSAYNEQFF.